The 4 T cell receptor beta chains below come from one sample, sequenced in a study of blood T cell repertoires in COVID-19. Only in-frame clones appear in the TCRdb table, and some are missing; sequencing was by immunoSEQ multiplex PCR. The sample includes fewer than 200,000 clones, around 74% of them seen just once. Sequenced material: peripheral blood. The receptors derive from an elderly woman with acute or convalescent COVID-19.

In nucleotides, the CDR3 is TGTGCCTGGAGTTTCCCCTTCGACAGGGTTGAAGCTTTCTTT. Translation: CAWSFPFDRVEAFF. This sequence joins TRBV30 and TRBJ1-1; 7 bases match TRBD1. The V segment lost 2 bases and the J segment 7 bases; nucleotides outside the gene matches: 10. CDR1 and CDR2 from the germline V gene are GTSNPN and SVGIG (reference sequence). The CDR3 loop spans 14 amino acids. The complete variable domain, with remaining parts taken from reference TRBV30 and TRBJ1-1, reads SQTIHQWPATLVQPVGSPLSLECTVEGTSNPNLYWYRQAAGRGLQLLFYSVGIGQISSEVPQNLSASRPQDRQFILSSKKLLLSDSGFYLCAWSFPFDRVEAFFGQGTRLTVV.

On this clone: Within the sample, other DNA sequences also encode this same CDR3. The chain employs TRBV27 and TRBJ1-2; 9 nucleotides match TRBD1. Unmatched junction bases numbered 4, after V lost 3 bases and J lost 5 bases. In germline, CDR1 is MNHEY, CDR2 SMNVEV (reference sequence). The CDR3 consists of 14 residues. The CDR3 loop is CASSFGQGIYGYTF. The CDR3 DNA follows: TGTGCCAGCAGTTTCGGACAGGGGATTTATGGCTACACCTTC.

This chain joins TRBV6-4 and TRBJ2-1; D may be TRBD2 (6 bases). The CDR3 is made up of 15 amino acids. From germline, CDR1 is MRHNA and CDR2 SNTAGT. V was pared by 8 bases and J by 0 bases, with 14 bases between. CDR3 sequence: CASSPSSVSYNEQFF. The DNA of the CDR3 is TGTGCCAGCTCCCCATCTAGCGTCTCCTACAATGAGCAGTTCTTC.

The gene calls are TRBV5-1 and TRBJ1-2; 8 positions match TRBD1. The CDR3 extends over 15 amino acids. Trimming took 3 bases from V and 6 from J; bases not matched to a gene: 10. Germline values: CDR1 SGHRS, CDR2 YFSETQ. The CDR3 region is CASSSGNTGGHGYTF. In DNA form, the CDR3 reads TGCGCCAGCAGCTCGGGGAACACAGGGGGGCATGGCTACACCTTC. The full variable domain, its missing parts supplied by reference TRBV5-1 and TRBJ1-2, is KAGVTQTPRYLIKTRGQQVTLSCSPISGHRSVSWYQQTPGQGLQFLFEYFSETQRNKGNFPGRFSGRQFSNSRSEMNVSTLELGDSALYLCASSSGNTGGHGYTFGSGTRLTVV.